Each of the 18 T cell receptor beta chains below was sequenced from the same sample in a study of CD8+CD57+ T cells in acquired aplastic anemia. TCR beta VDJ and CDR3 profiling used genomic DNA as template. Via MiXCR, TCRdb re-called the reads, giving one row per CDR3 protein. Found here are 260,000 or so distinct CDR3 sequences, approximately 50% of them singletons; the top ten hold about 8.3%. Sequencing involved patients with CD8+CD57+ cell expansion previously shown by flow cytometry. The sequenced material came from sorted CD4+, CD8+, or CD8+CD57+ T cells (not recorded which) from PBMCs. The receptors originated from a human donor with aplastic anemia.

This clonotype was seen a few times. The chain joins TRBV9 to TRBJ1-6, with no clear D. V lost 0 bases and J lost 12, with 10 bases in between. The germline V gene encodes CDR1 SGDLS and CDR2 YYNGEE. The CDR3 loop spans 13 amino acids. This CDR3 is CASSVATAQPLHF. The CDR3 DNA follows: TGTGCCAGCAGCGTAGCTACAGCCCAACCCCTCCACTTT.

The rearrangement links TRBV19 to TRBJ1-5, with 9 bases lining up with TRBD1. With 7 bases clipped from V and 7 bases from J, the junction kept 11 bases outside the gene matches. The CDR3 extends over 15 amino acids. Germline CDR1 LNHDA, CDR2 SQIVND (reference sequence). The CDR3 sequence is CASTGGQGNRQPQHF. The CDR3 DNA sequence: TGTGCCAGTACCGGGGGACAGGGAAATCGGCAGCCCCAGCATTTT.

On this clonotype: A much larger clone lies one base from this, so it may be a read error. V and J are TRBV13 and TRBJ2-7; TRBD2 aligns across 12 bases. The germline gives CDR1 PRHDT, CDR2 FYEKMQ (reference sequence). Trimming cost V 4 bases and J 3 bases; bases outside gene matches: 10. The CDR3 sequence is 17 residues long. For the CDR3, the DNA is TGTGCCAGCAGCTCCGGACTAGCGGGAAGAGGGGGCTACGAGCAGTACTTC. Translated, it gives CASSSGLAGRGGYEQYF.

The table lists this clonotype with a count of one. The chain is built from TRBV6-2 or TRBV6-3 and TRBJ1-2, with a tentative D call TRBD1 (6 bases). The CDR3 runs to 12 residues. V lost 7 bases to trimming and J lost 3 bases, with 9 bases between them. Germline V gene lookup returns CDR1 MNHEY and CDR2 SVGEGT. The CDR3 region is CASTRGDYGYTF. The CDR3 coding sequence is TGTGCCAGCACCAGGGGTGACTATGGCTACACCTTC.

The chain carries TRBV7-3 and TRBJ1-6; no clear D gene. CDR3 length: 15 amino acids. In germline, CDR1 is SGHTA, CDR2 FQGTGA. The V gene lost 4 bases and the J gene lost 7 bases, with 14 bases spanning the gap. The CDR3 region is CASSSGLAGNSPLHF. The CDR3 DNA is TGTGCCAGCAGCTCTGGACTAGCCGGGAATTCACCCCTCCACTTT.

This clonotype was counted a few times. The chain joins TRBV27 to TRBJ1-2, with 11 bases that match TRBD1. The CDR3 runs to 16 residues. Germline values: CDR1 MNHEY, CDR2 SMNVEV (reference sequence). J lost 5 bases, V lost 5 bases, and 10 bases had no gene match. The CDR3 spells CASSPGDRGWGYGYTF. The DNA of the CDR3 is TGTGCCAGCAGTCCCGGGGACAGGGGGTGGGGTTATGGCTACACCTTC.

The chain recombines TRBV19 with TRBJ1-6; D remains ambiguous. Per germline, CDR1 LNHDA and CDR2 SQIVND (reference sequence). CDR3 length: 10 amino acids. The CDR3 DNA is TGTGCTAGAGAAGGCTCACCCCTCCACTTT. Its protein product is CAREGSPLHF.

The rearrangement uses TRBV7-3 and TRBJ1-6, with D possibly being TRBD1 (6 bases). Trimming cost V 6 bases and J 10 bases, with 13 bases left between them. This CDR3 is built from 13 residues. The germline V gene encodes CDR1 SGHTA and CDR2 FQGTGA. The CDR3 loop is CASSKYRESPLHF. CDR3 bases: TGTGCCAGCAGTAAATACAGGGAGTCACCCCTCCACTTT.

This clonotype has a count of ten or more. The chain uses TRBV15 and TRBJ1-1; D not certain. The CDR3 sequence is 12 residues long. Germline-derived CDR1 and CDR2 are LNHNV and YYDKDF (reference sequence). Between the trimmed V and J ends, which lost 9 bases and 1 base, there was a span of 9 bases. The CDR3 nucleotides are TGTGCCACTCGTGGACCGAACACTGAAGCTTTCTTT. Protein sequence: CATRGPNTEAFF.

This sequence joins TRBV29-1 and TRBJ1-4; the D is unclear. The CDR3 covers 12 residues. From germline, CDR1 is SQVTM and CDR2 ANQGSEA. The V and J ends lost 7 bases and 5 bases respectively, with 11 bases between them. CDR3 residues: CSALAVNEKLFF. CDR3 bases: TGCAGCGCTTTGGCAGTGAATGAAAAACTGTTTTTT.

This clonotype was seen ten or more times. The chain employs TRBV6-1 and TRBJ2-1; TRBD1 is a possible D gene (6 bases). CDR1 and CDR2 (germline): MNHNS, SASEGT. Between the trimmed V and J ends, which lost 8 bases and 10 bases, there was a span of 15 bases. The CDR3 extends over 12 amino acids. The CDR3, as DNA: TGTGCCAGCTTAACAGGGTTTCGGGAGCAGTTCTTC. This codes for CASLTGFREQFF.

CDR3 protein: CASSREGAAQYF. DNA for the CDR3: TGTGCCAGCAGTCGCGAAGGGGCGGCCCAGTACTTC. The rearrangement joins TRBV6-5 to TRBJ2-3, with D possibly TRBD1 on 5 matching bases. TRBJ2-5 explains the end of the DNA better; the J call may be wrong. Germline lookup yields CDR1 MNHEY and CDR2 SVGAGI. The CDR3 extends over 12 amino acids.

In this sample, this clonotype turned up many times. CDR3 sequence reads: CASSFQGRWFTGELFF. CDR3 sequence (DNA): TGTGCCAGCAGCTTCCAGGGGAGATGGTTCACCGGGGAGCTGTTTTTT. This chain connects TRBV7-8 to TRBJ2-2; possible D gene TRBD1, 6 bases. CDR1 is SGHVS, CDR2 FQNEAQ, per germline. This CDR3 comprises 16 residues. V lost 3 bases to trimming and J lost 4 bases, with 15 bases between them. Filled out from reference TRBV7-8 and TRBJ2-2, the complete variable domain reads GAGVSQSPRYKVAKRGQDVALRCDPISGHVSLFWYQQALGQGPEFLTYFQNEAQLDKSGLPSDRFFAERPEGSVSTLKIQRTQQEDSAVYLCASSFQGRWFTGELFFGEGSRLTVL.

The chain couples TRBV6-2 or TRBV6-3 to TRBJ1-4; D gene unclear. Germline V gives CDR1 MNHEY, CDR2 SVGEGT. V lost 6 bases and J 0 bases, leaving 14 bases between the germline ends. The CDR3 extends over 16 amino acids. CDR3 amino acids: CASSPVGETTNEKLFF. Written as DNA, the CDR3 is TGTGCCAGCAGCCCCGTTGGGGAGACAACTAATGAAAAACTGTTTTTT.

The V call is TRBV7-2, the J call TRBJ2-7, with TRBD2 matching 7 bases. The CDR3 has 10 residues. Germline V gene lookup returns CDR1 SGHTA and CDR2 FQGNSA. CDR3 residues: CASSLAYREV. The CDR3 coding sequence is TGTGCCAGCAGCTTAGCGTACCGGGAGGTT.

A single count supports this clonotype. The chain employs TRBV2 and TRBJ1-5; D is unresolved. CDR3 length: 14 amino acids. V was trimmed by 5 bases and J by 7 bases, leaving 15 bases between them. Germline values: CDR1 SNHLY, CDR2 FYNNEI. The CDR3 loop reads CASSLRPRGQPQHF. CDR3 in DNA: TGTGCCAGCAGTTTACGCCCGCGAGGGCAGCCCCAGCATTTT.

This clonotype has just a few counts. The CDR3 region is CASSARPAGGQETQYF. CDR3 coding DNA: TGTGCCAGCAGCGCTCGACCAGCGGGGGGACAAGAGACCCAGTACTTC. The chain recombines TRBV7-8 with TRBJ2-5; the match to TRBD2 covers 9 bases. The trim removed 5 bases at V and 2 bases at J, leaving 9 bases unmatched. This CDR3 has 16 amino acids. In germline, CDR1 is SGHVS, CDR2 FQNEAQ.

Concerning this clonotype: A much larger clone sits a single nucleotide away, making a read error possible. The CDR3 nucleotides read TGTGCCAGCAGCACCTGGGACTGGGTCAATGAGCAGTTCTTC. Translating gives CASSTWDWVNEQFF. V is TRBV7-6 and J is TRBJ2-1; possibly TRBD2 for D (6 bases). This CDR3 is 14 amino acids long. V shed 5 bases and J shed 6 bases, with 14 bases lying between them. Per germline, CDR1 SGHVS and CDR2 FNYEAQ.